The TCR beta chain described here comes from a study of blood T cell repertoires in COVID-19. The data were produced by immunoSEQ multiplex PCR, yet TCRdb's version contains in-frame clones alone and is incomplete. Of approximately 90,000 clones listed, 87% are singletons. This clone appeared a single time. The germline V gene has CDR1 MNHNY and CDR2 SVGAGI (reference sequence). The CDR3 totals 14 residues. V was trimmed by 5 bases and J by 2 bases, leaving 13 bases between them. This receptor was taken from a human donor in a cohort sampled during active COVID-19. The chain uses TRBV6-6 and TRBJ2-7; either TRBD1 or TRBD2 may fit D (6 bases each). The sequencing input was peripheral blood. The CDR3 sequence is CASSRGGFAYEQYF. CDR3 DNA sequence: TGTGCCAGCAGTCGAGGGGGGTTTGCCTACGAGCAGTACTTC.